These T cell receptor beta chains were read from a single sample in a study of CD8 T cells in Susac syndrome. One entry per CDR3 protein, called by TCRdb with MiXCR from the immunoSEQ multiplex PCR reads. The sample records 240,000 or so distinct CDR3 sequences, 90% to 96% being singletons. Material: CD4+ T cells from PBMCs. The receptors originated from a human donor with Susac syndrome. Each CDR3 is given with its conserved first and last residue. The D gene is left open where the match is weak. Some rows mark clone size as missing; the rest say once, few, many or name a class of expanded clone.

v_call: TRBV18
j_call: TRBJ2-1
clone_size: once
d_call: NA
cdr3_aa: CASSPATMGNEQFF
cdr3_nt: TGTGCCAGCTCACCTGCGACGATGGGCAATGAGCAGTTCTTC

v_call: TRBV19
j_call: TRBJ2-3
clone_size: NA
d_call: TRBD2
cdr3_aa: CASTSLQGGETDTQYF
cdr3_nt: TGTGCCAGTACCTCGCTCCAGGGAGGGGAAACAGATACGCAGTATTTT

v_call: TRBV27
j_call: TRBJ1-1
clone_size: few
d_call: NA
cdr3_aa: CASSVGTEAFF
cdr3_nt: TGTGCCAGCAGTGTGGGGACTGAAGCTTTCTTT

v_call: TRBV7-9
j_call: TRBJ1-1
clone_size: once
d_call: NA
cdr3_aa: CASSPKTGSNTEAFF
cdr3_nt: TGTGCCAGCAGTCCAAAGACAGGTTCAAACACTGAAGCTTTCTTT

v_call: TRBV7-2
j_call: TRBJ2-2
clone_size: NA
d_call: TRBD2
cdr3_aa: CASSSLAGYTGELFF
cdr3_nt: TGTGCCAGCAGCTCTCTAGCGGGGTACACCGGGGAGCTGTTTTTT

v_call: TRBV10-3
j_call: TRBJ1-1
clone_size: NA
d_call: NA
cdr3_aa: CAISDRVNTEAFF
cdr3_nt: TGTGCCATCAGTGACAGAGTTAACACTGAAGCTTTCTTT

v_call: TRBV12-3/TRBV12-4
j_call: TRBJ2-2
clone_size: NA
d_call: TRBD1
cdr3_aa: CASSGDRGYGGELFF
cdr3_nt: TGTGCCAGCAGTGGGGACAGGGGATATGGCGGGGAGCTGTTTTTT

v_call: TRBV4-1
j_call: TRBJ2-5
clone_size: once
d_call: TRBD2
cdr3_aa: CASSSSGGDQETQYF
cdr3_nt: TGCGCCAGCAGCTCTAGCGGAGGGGACCAAGAGACCCAGTACTTC

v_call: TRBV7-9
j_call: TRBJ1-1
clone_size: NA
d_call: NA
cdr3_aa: CASSLKNTEAFF
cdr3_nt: TGTGCCAGCAGCTTAAAGAACACTGAAGCTTTCTTT

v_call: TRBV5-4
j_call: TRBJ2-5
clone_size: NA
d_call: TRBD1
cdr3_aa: CAGLDRAVQETQYF
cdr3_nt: TGTGCCGGGCTTGACAGGGCCGTCCAAGAGACCCAGTACTTC

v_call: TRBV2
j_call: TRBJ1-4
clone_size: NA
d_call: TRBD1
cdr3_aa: CASSPGGYGEKLFF
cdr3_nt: TGTGCCAGCAGTCCAGGGGGCTACGGTGAAAAACTGTTTTTT

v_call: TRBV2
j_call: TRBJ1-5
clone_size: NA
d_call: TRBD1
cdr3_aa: CASSERWTGGKGNQPQHF
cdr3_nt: TGTGCCAGCAGTGAACGATGGACAGGGGGGAAAGGCAATCAGCCCCAGCATTTT

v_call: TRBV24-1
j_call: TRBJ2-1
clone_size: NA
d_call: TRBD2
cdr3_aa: CATSDGGSGSDEQFF
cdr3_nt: TGTGCCACCAGTGATGGTGGTAGCGGGAGCGATGAGCAGTTCTTC

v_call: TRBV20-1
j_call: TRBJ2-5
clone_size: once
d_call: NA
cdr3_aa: CSARLVETQYF
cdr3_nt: TGCAGTGCTAGACTGGTTGAGACCCAGTACTTC

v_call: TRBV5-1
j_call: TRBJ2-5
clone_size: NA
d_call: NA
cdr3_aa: CASSLGQTGSETQYF
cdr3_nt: TGCGCCAGCAGCTTGGGACAGACCGGGAGTGAGACCCAGTACTTC